Listed below are T cell receptor beta chains from one sample, sequenced in a study of shared clonotypes between healthy human individuals. TCRdb's table, derived via immunoSEQ multiplex PCR, lists solely in-frame clones and lacks some. This table has 2 million to 3 million clones, roughly 93% appearing once. Sequenced sample: naive CD4+ T cells from PBMCs. Receptors were obtained from a man between 18 and 29 years old in good health. Some clones in this sample may be carry-over from other donors' samples. Each CDR3 is given with its conserved first and last residue. Only some rows state a clone size, as once, few, many or a class for expanded clones.

J: TRBJ2-1; size: NA; V: TRBV7-3; CDR3: CASSLQGGDEQFF
J: TRBJ2-1; size: NA; V: TRBV6-4; CDR3: CASSAQPGLSGVNEQFF
J: TRBJ1-4; size: few; V: TRBV13; CDR3: CASSSLANEKLFF
J: TRBJ2-7; size: once; V: TRBV5-1; CDR3: CASSSGTGSSYEQYF
J: TRBJ2-1; size: NA; V: TRBV7-6; CDR3: CASSLAPAWDEQFF
J: TRBJ1-3; size: NA; V: TRBV18; CDR3: CASSPLDSSSGNTIYF
J: TRBJ1-3; size: NA; V: TRBV4-1; CDR3: CASSQATGSGNTIYF
J: TRBJ2-7; size: NA; V: TRBV27; CDR3: CASRTGPSVNEQYF
J: TRBJ1-4; size: NA; V: TRBV18; CDR3: CASSPPEGLWEKLFF
J: TRBJ2-5; size: NA; V: TRBV5-1; CDR3: CASTGLDETQYF
J: TRBJ1-2; size: NA; V: TRBV28; CDR3: CASSPLREDYGYTF
J: TRBJ2-1; size: NA; V: TRBV7-7; CDR3: CASSLGGQHNEQFF
J: TRBJ2-1; size: NA; V: TRBV5-4; CDR3: CASSFDRANEQFF
J: TRBJ1-2; size: NA; V: TRBV7-8; CDR3: CASSFAGEGYTF
J: TRBJ2-5; size: NA; V: TRBV11-3; CDR3: CASSSGQGAKETQYF
J: TRBJ2-7; size: once; V: TRBV28; CDR3: CASSFTQGTLSYEQYF
J: TRBJ2-1; size: NA; V: TRBV28; CDR3: CASSLLGASGMGNEQFF
J: TRBJ2-6; size: NA; V: TRBV28; CDR3: CASRGQGAQAGANVLTF
J: TRBJ2-5; size: once; V: TRBV19; CDR3: CASSIGPPSQGETQYF
J: TRBJ2-5; size: NA; V: TRBV5-4; CDR3: CASSLVMGGGRETQYF
J: TRBJ2-6; size: NA; V: TRBV4-3; CDR3: CASSHGLAGGWAGANVLTF
J: TRBJ1-1; size: NA; V: TRBV4-1; CDR3: CASSRGGNMNTEAFF
J: TRBJ1-2; size: NA; V: TRBV27; CDR3: CASISPGTDYGYTF
J: TRBJ2-3; size: NA; V: TRBV7-9; CDR3: CASSPWWQGLGDTQYF
J: TRBJ2-1; size: NA; V: TRBV19; CDR3: CAEGPERSNEQFF
J: TRBJ2-2; size: NA; V: TRBV9; CDR3: CASSVASGANTGELFF
J: TRBJ2-7; size: once; V: TRBV7-3; CDR3: CASSSSRGRAGPPAEQYF
J: TRBJ2-7; size: NA; V: TRBV28; CDR3: CASRPGQGVGSYEQYF
J: TRBJ1-2; size: once; V: TRBV9; CDR3: CASSATGRGDGYTF
J: TRBJ2-1; size: NA; V: TRBV28; CDR3: CASTLAGVMGNEQFF
J: TRBJ1-1; size: few; V: TRBV20-1; CDR3: CSAYEAFF